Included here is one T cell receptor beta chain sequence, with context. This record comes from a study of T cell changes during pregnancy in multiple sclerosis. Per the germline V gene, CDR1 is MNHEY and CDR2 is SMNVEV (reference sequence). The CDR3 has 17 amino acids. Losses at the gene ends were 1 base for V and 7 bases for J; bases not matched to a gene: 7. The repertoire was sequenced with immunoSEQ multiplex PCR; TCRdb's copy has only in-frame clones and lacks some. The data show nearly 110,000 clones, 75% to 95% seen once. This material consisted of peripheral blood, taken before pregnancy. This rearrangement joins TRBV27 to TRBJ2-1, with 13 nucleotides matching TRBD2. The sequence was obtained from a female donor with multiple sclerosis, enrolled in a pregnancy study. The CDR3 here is CASSLYLRTSGSNEQFF. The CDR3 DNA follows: TGTGCCAGCAGTTTATATCTAAGGACTAGCGGGAGTAATGAGCAGTTCTTC.